This T cell receptor (beta chain) was recovered during a study of blood T cell repertoires in COVID-19. Individuals aged roughly 18 to 90 years were recruited from 24 US areas. V lost 0 bases to trimming and J lost 8 bases; unmatched junction nucleotides: 5. Germline CDR1 reads MNHEY; CDR2 reads SVGEGT. There are 15 residues in the CDR3. In the original processing: The assay estimated nucleated cells by amplifying reference gene primers. The assay was immunoSEQ multiplex PCR, and TCRdb's table has in-frame clones only and misses some. The V and J calls and clone size come from that table; D and trimming were worked out from the DNA. Of around 250,000 clones listed, over 80% are singletons.

This sequence originates from a human donor in a cohort exposed to, infected with or recovered from COVID-19 (not recorded which). The donor label of this sample is uncertain. The chain employs TRBV6-2 or TRBV6-3 and TRBJ1-5; 9 nucleotides align to TRBD1. Sequencing was done on a sample of PBMCs or T cells enriched from blood (not recorded which). The CDR3 loop is CASSYSRTGEEPQHF. The CDR3 coding sequence is TGTGCCAGCAGTTACTCACGGACAGGGGAGGAGCCCCAGCATTTT.